These 24 T cell receptor beta chains came from one sample sequenced in a study of human T cells and chemical hapten exposure. Time point indicated: patch test 3, about 24 weeks after DPC sensitization. Treatment in this sample: therapeutic diphenylcyclopropenone sensitization with weekly scalp DPC. TCRdb reanalysed the RACE reads using MiXCR and keeps one entry per CDR3 protein. The sample records 90,000 to 140,000 distinct CDR3 sequences, roughly a third being singletons. Sequences were derived from whole blood, sampled in connection with sensitization to the hapten diphenylcyclopropenone (DPC). Receptors originate from a man aged 35-49 years with alopecia areata. Some clones in this sample may be carry-over from other donors' samples.

This clonotype came up a few times. This chain uses TRBV18 with TRBJ2-1; D remains unclear. The CDR3 totals 15 residues. Trimming removed 1 base from V and 0 bases from J, with 7 bases in between. The germline CDR1 and CDR2 sequences are KGHSH and LQKENI. CDR3 sequence: CASSPLPSSYNEQFF. DNA for the CDR3: TGTGCCAGCTCACCACTCCCAAGCTCCTACAATGAGCAGTTCTTC.

V is TRBV29-1 and J is TRBJ2-5; TRBD1 matches at 9 bases. CDR3 length equals 17 residues. V shed 1 base and J 1 base; nucleotides not matched to a gene: 10. CDR1 is SQVTM, CDR2 ANQGSEA, per germline. CDR3 DNA: TGCAGCGTTGAAGGAGGGGACAGGGCAAACTCCCAAGAGACCCAGTACTTC. It codes for CSVEGGDRANSQETQYF. The full variable domain, its missing parts supplied by reference TRBV29-1 and TRBJ2-5, is SAVISQKPSRDICQRGTSLTIQCQVDSQVTMMFWYRQQPGQSLTLIATANQGSEATYESGFVIDKFPISRPNLTFSTLTVSNMSPEDSSIYLCSVEGGDRANSQETQYFGPGTRLLVL.

The J gene is TRBJ2-7, the V gene TRBV12-3 or TRBV12-4; D might be TRBD2 (6 bases). V gave up 3 bases and J gave up 7 bases, with 13 bases separating them. The CDR3 loop spans 13 amino acids. The CDR3 sequence is CASSLGGLREQYV. CDR3 nucleotide sequence: TGTGCCAGCAGTTTGGGAGGTCTGAGGGAGCAGTACGTC.

The chain joins TRBV11-2 to TRBJ2-2; the match to TRBD1 covers 7 bases. Germline CDR1 reads SGHAT; CDR2 reads FQNNGV. With V trimmed by 6 bases and J by 4 bases, 2 bases remained unmatched. This CDR3 region has 13 residues. CDR3 DNA sequence: TGTGCCAGCAGTCGGGACAGCACCGGGGAGCTGTTTTTT. Its translation is CASSRDSTGELFF. Based on the CDR3 plus reference TRBV11-2 and TRBJ2-2, the full variable domain is EAGVAQSPRYKIIEKRQSVAFWCNPISGHATLYWYQQILGQGPKLLIQFQNNGVVDDSQLPKDRFSAERLKGVDSTLKIQPAKLEDSAVYLCASSRDSTGELFFGEGSRLTVL.

This clonotype is a singleton in its sample. The chain joins TRBV20-1 to TRBJ2-5; 14 bases match TRBD2. The V gene end was trimmed by 4 bases and the J gene end by 4 bases; junction bases not matched to a gene: 5. CDR3 length equals 15 residues. Germline V gives CDR1 DFQATT, CDR2 SNEGSKA (reference sequence). The CDR3 loop reads CSANTGLAGGETQYF. In DNA, the CDR3 is TGCAGTGCTAACACCGGACTAGCGGGAGGAGAGACCCAGTACTTC.

The CDR3 sequence is CSVEVRGRAYEQYF. CDR3 nucleotides: TGCAGCGTTGAGGTACGAGGCAGGGCCTACGAGCAGTACTTC. The rearrangement joins TRBV29-1 to TRBJ2-7; possibly TRBD1 for D (5 bases). CDR3 length equals 14 residues. V was cut by 3 bases and J by 2 bases, with 14 bases left in between. Germline V lookup: CDR1 SQVTM, CDR2 ANQGSEA.

The rearrangement uses TRBV6-5 and TRBJ2-7; 8 bases map to TRBD1. In germline, CDR1 is MNHEY, CDR2 SVGAGI. The ends lost 9 bases at V and 5 bases at J; junction bases unmatched: 9. This CDR3 is built from 13 residues. CDR3: CASSRTGYNEQYF. The DNA of the CDR3 is TGTGCCAGTTCCAGGACAGGGTATAACGAGCAGTACTTC.

The J gene is TRBJ2-4, the V gene TRBV20-1; 10 bases match TRBD2. Germline CDR1 and CDR2: DFQATT and SNEGSKA (reference sequence). There are 16 residues in the CDR3. Unmatched junction bases numbered 8, after V lost 0 bases and J lost 6 bases. In nucleotides, the CDR3 is TGCAGTGCTAGAGATCTAGCGGGAGTCTCCGGAAACATTCAGTACTTC. Its protein is CSARDLAGVSGNIQYF.

The rearrangement uses TRBV20-1 and TRBJ1-6; no firm D call. Trimming removed 2 bases at V and 5 bases at J, with 7 bases between. The CDR3 runs 13 residues. Germline values: CDR1 DFQATT, CDR2 SNEGSKA (reference sequence). CDR3 sequence reads: CSARFQDNSPLHF. CDR3 coding DNA: TGCAGTGCTAGATTTCAGGATAATTCACCCCTCCACTTT.

CDR3 loop: CSARDSDLGANVLTF. In nucleotides, the CDR3 is TGCAGTGCTAGAGATTCGGACTTGGGGGCCAACGTCCTGACTTTC. The chain recombines TRBV20-1 with TRBJ2-6; TRBD2 might be the D (5 bases). Deletions cut 0 bases from V and 4 bases from J, with 10 bases between. Germline CDR1 and CDR2: DFQATT and SNEGSKA (reference sequence). The CDR3 runs 15 residues.

The gene calls are TRBV29-1 and TRBJ2-5, with 12 positions matching TRBD1. V gave up 3 bases and J gave up 6 bases; unmatched junction bases: 2. In germline, CDR1 is SQVTM, CDR2 ANQGSEA. This CDR3 contains 13 residues. This chain's CDR3 is CSVEGQGAKTQYF. For the CDR3, the DNA is TGCAGCGTTGAGGGACAGGGGGCGAAGACCCAGTACTTC.

The chain's CDR3 is CASSQSGLAGAGTGELFF. In nucleotides, the CDR3 is TGTGCCAGCAGCCAATCGGGACTAGCGGGAGCGGGGACCGGGGAGCTGTTTTTT. The V and J genes are TRBV3-1 and TRBJ2-2; 14 bases match TRBD2. The germline V gene encodes CDR1 LGHDT and CDR2 YNNKEL (reference sequence). The CDR3 totals 18 residues. V was pared by 2 bases and J by 5 bases, with 7 bases of the junction left unmatched.

This clonotype was seen only a few times. This chain uses TRBV2 with TRBJ2-2, with D tentatively TRBD2 (6 bases). V shed 7 bases and J shed 0 bases, with 9 bases lying between them. The germline V gene encodes CDR1 SNHLY and CDR2 FYNNEI. CDR3 length: 14 residues. The CDR3 here is CASTGGANTGELFF. CDR3 coding DNA: TGTGCCAGCACAGGCGGGGCGAACACCGGGGAGCTGTTTTTT.

The chain has TRBV27 and TRBJ2-3; tentatively, D is TRBD1 (5 bases). The CDR3 runs to 14 residues. CDR1 and CDR2 from the germline V gene are MNHEY and SMNVEV (reference sequence). The V and J ends lost 5 bases and 0 bases respectively, with 9 bases between them. The CDR3 DNA follows: TGTGCCAGCAGTACATGGACAAGCACAGATACGCAGTATTTT. This gives the protein CASSTWTSTDTQYF.

The table lists this clonotype with a few counts. The rearrangement uses TRBV4-3 and TRBJ2-3; 9 positions agree with TRBD2. The CDR3 extends over 16 amino acids. Germline V gene lookup returns CDR1 LGHNA and CDR2 YSLEER. The ends lost 3 bases at V and 2 bases at J; junction bases unmatched: 6. DNA of the CDR3: TGCGCCAGCAGCCAGTCACTAGCGGGCTACACAGATACGCAGTATTTT. Its translation is CASSQSLAGYTDTQYF.

This clonotype was seen a handful of times. The chain employs TRBV7-2 and TRBJ2-1; a possible D gene is TRBD2 (6 bases). Looked up from germline, CDR1 is SGHTA and CDR2 is FQGNSA. There are 15 residues in the CDR3. The V end was cut by 5 bases, the J end by 0 bases, with 11 bases between. This chain's CDR3 is CASSPKDYSYNEQFF. Written as DNA, the CDR3 is TGTGCCAGCAGCCCGAAGGACTACTCCTACAATGAGCAGTTCTTC.

This chain uses TRBV3-1 with TRBJ2-7; 10 nucleotides match TRBD1. This CDR3 region has 15 residues. Germline lookup yields CDR1 LGHDT and CDR2 YNNKEL (reference sequence). V gave up 3 bases and J gave up 0 bases; unmatched junction bases: 2. CDR3 DNA sequence: TGTGCCAGCAGCCAGGGACAGGGGTACTCCTACGAGCAGTACGTC. Translated, it gives CASSQGQGYSYEQYV.

The chain carries TRBV6-5 and TRBJ2-7; 7 nucleotides align to TRBD1. Germline V gives CDR1 MNHEY, CDR2 SVGAGI. CDR3 length: 14 amino acids. Losses at the gene ends were 2 bases for V and 6 bases for J; bases not matched to a gene: 7. CDR3: CASSYTDRLVEQYF. Written as DNA, the CDR3 is TGTGCCAGCAGTTACACGGACAGGTTGGTCGAGCAGTACTTC.

J is TRBJ1-1 and V is TRBV7-8, with a possible D match to TRBD1 (5 bases). This CDR3 comprises 16 residues. Trimming removed 5 bases from V and 4 bases from J, with 20 bases in between. Germline loops: CDR1 SGHVS, CDR2 FQNEAQ. The CDR3 reads CASSARGVVAGTEAFF. CDR3 nucleotide sequence: TGTGCCAGCAGCGCCCGGGGGGTCGTAGCGGGCACTGAAGCTTTCTTT.

The rearrangement joins TRBV20-1 to TRBJ2-5; 8 bases map to TRBD1. With 4 bases clipped from V and 2 bases from J, the junction kept 9 bases outside the gene matches. Germline lookup yields CDR1 DFQATT and CDR2 SNEGSKA (reference sequence). The length of the CDR3 is 15 residues. CDR3 residues: CSATAGGYQQETQYF. The DNA for the CDR3 is TGCAGTGCTACTGCAGGGGGCTATCAGCAAGAGACCCAGTACTTC.

This rearrangement joins TRBV6-5 to TRBJ2-7; 9 bases align to TRBD1. The CDR3 spans 15 residues. Germline trimming cut 5 bases from V and 1 base from J; bases unmatched to any gene: 6. Germline loops: CDR1 MNHEY, CDR2 SVGAGI. The CDR3 sequence is CASSPGQGNSYEQYF. CDR3 DNA sequence: TGTGCCAGCAGTCCCGGACAGGGGAATTCCTACGAGCAGTACTTC.

The V and J genes are TRBV7-9 and TRBJ2-1, with 13 bases lining up with TRBD2. There are 16 residues in the CDR3. The V and J ends lost 5 bases and 10 bases, in that order; junction bases with no gene match: 11. CDR1 is SEHNR, CDR2 FQNEAQ, per germline (reference sequence). CDR3 in amino acids: CASSHRGLAGAGEQFF. In DNA, the CDR3 is TGTGCCAGCAGCCATCGTGGACTAGCGGGAGCAGGGGAGCAGTTCTTC.

The chain uses TRBV28 and TRBJ2-3; 13 bases fit TRBD2. The V gene end was trimmed by 6 bases and the J gene end by 2 bases; junction bases not matched to a gene: 8. Germline CDR1 MDHEN, CDR2 SYDVKM. This CDR3 has 17 residues. The CDR3 DNA sequence: TGTGCCAGCAGCTTACTAGCGGGAGGGCAGGACACAGATACGCAGTATTTT. It translates to CASSLLAGGQDTDTQYF.

This rearrangement joins TRBV19 to TRBJ2-1; 9 nucleotides align to TRBD2. This CDR3 comprises 14 residues. V lost 5 bases to trimming and J lost 4 bases; unmatched junction nucleotides: 3. In germline, CDR1 is LNHDA, CDR2 SQIVND (reference sequence). CDR3 nucleotide sequence: TGTGCCAGTAGTGAGAGCGGGGGGTACAATGAGCAGTTCTTC. Protein product: CASSESGGYNEQFF. Based on the CDR3 plus reference TRBV19 and TRBJ2-1, the full variable domain is DGGITQSPKYLFRKEGQNVTLSCEQNLNHDAMYWYRQDPGQGLRLIYYSQIVNDFQKGDIAEGYSVSREKKESFPLTVTSAQKNPTAFYLCASSESGGYNEQFFGPGTRLTVL.